Described below is a single TCR beta chain sequence and its context. Its antigen is unidentified. TCRdb ran MiXCR on the 5' RACE reads and lists one entry per CDR3 protein. The data contain 200,000 to 250,000 distinct CDR3 sequences, 10% to 13% of them seen just once; the ten biggest clones take up 9% to 10%. Only healthy Caucasians were enrolled as donors. These data belong to a study of identical twins. Broader study findings: It was cross-sectional statistical analysis, not following the same donors, that the conclusions relied on. Twin-shared out-of-frame alpha sequences showed excess low generation probability.

Sample: memory T cells sorted from blood. This clonotype was obtained from a man aged 50 to 60 in good health.

CDR3 bases: TGTGCCAGCAGTTCCTCACTAGCGGAGTATGGTCCCTCCTACGAGCAGTACTTC. It is translated as CASSSSLAEYGPSYEQYF. This chain uses TRBV12-3 or TRBV12-4 with TRBJ2-7; 8 positions agree with TRBD2. This CDR3 is 18 amino acids long. Germline trimming cut 4 bases from V and 0 bases from J; bases unmatched to any gene: 14.